The 21 T cell receptor beta chains below all came from one sample that was sequenced in a study of identical twins. TCRdb re-called the 5' RACE reads with MiXCR, one entry per CDR3 protein. The sample holds a few hundred thousand distinct CDR3 sequences, roughly a tenth seen once. Sequenced material: memory T cells sorted from blood. Receptor source: a man aged 50-59 years in good health.

This clonotype appeared a few times. The chain couples TRBV5-1 to TRBJ2-7; weak D call: TRBD1 (5 bases). The germline V and J ends were trimmed by 0 bases and 0 bases, with 10 bases remaining between them. The CDR3 is made up of 15 amino acids. Germline CDR1 SGHRS, CDR2 YFSETQ. The DNA of the CDR3 is TGCGCCAGCAGCTTGGGGGGCTCAGCCTCCTACGAGCAGTACTTC. It is translated as CASSLGGSASYEQYF.

This clonotype was picked up a small number of times. The CDR3 sequence is CAISPGTGGDTQYF. The CDR3 coding sequence is TGTGCCATCAGCCCCGGGACAGGGGGAGATACGCAGTATTTT. V usage is TRBV10-3 and J usage is TRBJ2-3; 11 bases fit TRBD1. Germline V lookup: CDR1 ENHRY, CDR2 SYGVKD. J lost 5 bases, V lost 6 bases, and 4 bases had no gene match. CDR3 length: 14 amino acids.

This clonotype was observed many times. The chain combines TRBV12-3 or TRBV12-4 with TRBJ2-7, with 7 bases fitting TRBD1. The CDR3 sequence is 13 residues long. V shed 1 base, J shed 7 bases, and the junction held 4 bases outside the gene matches. CDR3 bases: TGTGCCAGCAGTTTAGGGCCGGACAGGGAGCAGTACTTC. It is translated as CASSLGPDREQYF.

The rearrangement links TRBV4-1 to TRBJ1-2, with D perhaps TRBD1 (5 bases). The CDR3 is 15 amino acids. V was pared by 0 bases and J by 3 bases, with 11 bases between. CDR1 MGHRA and CDR2 YSYEKL come from the germline V gene. CDR3 region: CASSQEGRADYGYTF. The CDR3 DNA sequence: TGCGCCAGCAGCCAAGAGGGCAGGGCGGACTATGGCTACACCTTC.

This clonotype was counted ten times or more. The genes are TRBV6-2 or TRBV6-3 and TRBJ2-7; D perhaps matches TRBD2 (5 bases). V was clipped by 7 bases and J by 2 bases, with 12 bases between them. Germline CDR1 and CDR2: MNHEY and SVGEGT. CDR3 size: 13 residues. CDR3 nucleotides: TGTGCCAGCACGGACTTACCAACCTACGAGCAGTACTTC. This sequence encodes CASTDLPTYEQYF.

This clonotype was counted a few times. The chain carries TRBV11-2 and TRBJ2-7, with 7 positions matching TRBD1. CDR1 and CDR2 from the germline V gene are SGHAT and FQNNGV. The CDR3 spans 14 residues. Trimming at V came to 5 bases and at J to 7 bases, leaving 11 bases not matched to a gene. The CDR3 region has the DNA TGTGCCAGCAGCCTCTCCCGACAGGGAACTGAGCAGTACTTC. Its protein product is CASSLSRQGTEQYF.

J is TRBJ2-1 and V is TRBV11-1, with 10 positions matching TRBD1. This CDR3 has 14 residues. V gave up 1 base and J gave up 9 bases; unmatched junction bases: 3. CDR1 and CDR2 from the germline V gene are SGHAT and FQDESV (reference sequence). This chain's CDR3 is CASSLGGQGREQFF. The CDR3 region has the DNA TGTGCCAGCAGCTTAGGGGGACAGGGGCGTGAGCAGTTCTTC.

Ten or more counts support this clonotype. The chain is built from TRBV20-1 and TRBJ1-2; maybe TRBD1 (5 bases). Per germline, CDR1 DFQATT and CDR2 SNEGSKA (reference sequence). This CDR3 region has 12 residues. The V and J ends lost 4 bases and 4 bases respectively, with 10 bases between them. The CDR3 sequence: CSAMGVGYGYTF. The CDR3 DNA sequence: TGCAGTGCTATGGGGGTAGGCTATGGCTACACCTTC.

A few counts support this clonotype. This chain uses TRBV18 with TRBJ2-5, with 12 positions matching TRBD1. The V segment lost 3 bases and the J segment 5 bases; nucleotides outside the gene matches: 4. The CDR3 runs to 15 residues. Germline CDR1 and CDR2: KGHSH and LQKENI. The CDR3 here is CASSPGTGGLETQYF. CDR3 sequence (DNA): TGTGCCAGCTCACCCGGGACAGGGGGCTTGGAGACCCAGTACTTC.

This clonotype was counted a few times. The rearrangement uses TRBV12-3 or TRBV12-4 and TRBJ2-5, with TRBD1 matching over 7 bases. Unmatched junction bases numbered 9, after V lost 5 bases and J lost 6 bases. The CDR3 sequence is 14 residues long. CDR3 DNA sequence: TGTGCCAGCAGTCCCGGAGAGGGGGCAAAGACCCAGTACTTC. Its translation: CASSPGEGAKTQYF.

This clonotype has more than one count but fewer than ten. J is TRBJ1-2 and V is TRBV5-1; TRBD1 matches 8 bases. The CDR3 totals 14 residues. Trimming removed 0 bases from V and 9 bases from J; junction bases left unmatched: 7. Germline CDR1 SGHRS, CDR2 YFSETQ. The CDR3, as DNA: TGCGCCAGCAGCTTGGCTCTGGCAGGGGGCAGCTACACCTTC. The encoded protein is CASSLALAGGSYTF. The variable domain in full, completed from reference TRBV5-1 and TRBJ1-2, reads KAGVTQTPRYLIKTRGQQVTLSCSPISGHRSVSWYQQTPGQGLQFLFEYFSETQRNKGNFPGRFSGRQFSNSRSEMNVSTLELGDSALYLCASSLALAGGSYTFGSGTRLTVV.

In this sample, this clonotype turned up many times. The conserved final phenylalanine or tryptophan is absent from the CDR3, which likely points to a read error. No DNA is shown, since the ends of the CDR3 on it are uncertain; the CDR3 is the one TCRdb lists. The V call is TRBV7-9, the J call TRBJ1-4; the table's D gene call, TRBD1, was not cross checked with the DNA. The CDR3 has 13 amino acids, counting both end residues. The germline V gene encodes CDR1 SEHNR and CDR2 FQNEAQ (reference sequence). The CDR3 protein is CASSLARGPAGCL.

This clonotype was detected only a few times. The chain joins TRBV14 to TRBJ1-1; possible D gene TRBD1, 5 bases. Germline CDR1 and CDR2: SGHDN and FVKESK. V lost 5 bases to trimming and J lost 3 bases, with 10 bases between them. The CDR3 is 13 amino acids. In DNA, the CDR3 is TGTGCCAGCAGCTGGGGACTGTACACTGAAGCTTTCTTT. It encodes CASSWGLYTEAFF.

This clonotype was counted many times. The V call is TRBV3-1, the J call TRBJ2-7; 12 bases fit TRBD2. Trimming at V came to 6 bases and at J to 3 bases, leaving 9 bases not matched to a gene. Looked up from germline, CDR1 is LGHDT and CDR2 is YNNKEL (reference sequence). This CDR3 has 16 residues. The CDR3 sequence is CASSPKGGLAGYEQYF. For the CDR3, the DNA is TGTGCCAGCAGTCCGAAGGGGGGACTAGCGGGCTACGAGCAGTACTTC.

In its sample, this clonotype was seen many times. The chain carries TRBV11-2 and TRBJ2-3; TRBD2 matches at 9 bases. Germline CDR1 and CDR2: SGHAT and FQNNGV. This CDR3 is built from 17 residues. V lost 5 bases and J lost 6; bases outside the gene matches: 15. The CDR3 here is CASSRLSGGLKRDTQYF. The CDR3 coding sequence is TGTGCCAGCAGCCGACTAAGCGGGGGGCTAAAAAGGGATACGCAGTATTTT.

J is TRBJ2-5 and V is TRBV2; TRBD1 is a possible D gene (5 bases). The CDR3 covers 13 residues. V lost 5 bases, J lost 5 bases, and 12 bases lay in between. Germline CDR1 reads SNHLY; CDR2 reads FYNNEI. This chain's CDR3 is CASSQDSVETQYF. As DNA, the CDR3 is TGTGCCAGCAGTCAAGACAGCGTGGAGACCCAGTACTTC.

There are a few counts of this clonotype. The chain recombines TRBV6-5 with TRBJ2-7; D not certain. The V gene lost 0 bases and the J gene lost 2 bases, with 11 bases spanning the gap. The CDR3 extends over 15 amino acids. Germline V lookup: CDR1 MNHEY, CDR2 SVGAGI. The CDR3 DNA reads TGTGCCAGCAGTTACTCTTCAGGAACCACCTACGAGCAGTACTTC. This translates into CASSYSSGTTYEQYF.

The chain uses TRBV29-1 and TRBJ1-4, with a possible D match to TRBD1 (5 bases). Looked up from germline, CDR1 is SQVTM and CDR2 is ANQGSEA. V lost 2 bases to trimming and J lost 8 bases, with 12 bases between them. The CDR3 runs to 13 residues. CDR3 protein: CSVEWGVGEKLFF. The CDR3 nucleotides are TGCAGCGTTGAATGGGGGGTTGGAGAAAAACTGTTTTTT.

This clonotype has more than one count but fewer than ten. The chain couples TRBV5-1 to TRBJ1-2, with D uncertain. In germline, CDR1 is SGHRS, CDR2 YFSETQ. This CDR3 is 14 amino acids long. Trimming removed 1 base from V and 5 bases from J, with 12 bases in between. The CDR3 DNA reads TGCGCCAGCAGCTTGTCGGCGGTTGAGTATGGCTACACCTTC. Protein sequence: CASSLSAVEYGYTF.

This clonotype was picked up many times. The rearrangement joins TRBV28 to TRBJ2-1; 14 bases are shared with TRBD2. CDR3 length: 15 residues. Germline assignment: CDR1 MDHEN and CDR2 SYDVKM. V lost 6 bases and J lost 9; bases outside the gene matches: 7. Here the CDR3 DNA reads TGTGCCAGCAGACCTGGACTAGCGGGGGGTAGTGAGCAGTTCTTC. This translates into CASRPGLAGGSEQFF.

CDR3 sequence: CASSALVVTGAGDTQYF. CDR3 bases: TGTGCCAGTAGTGCCCTCGTTGTGACGGGAGCAGGAGATACGCAGTATTTT. The chain has TRBV19 and TRBJ2-3, with TRBD2 as a possible D gene (6 bases). Germline CDR1 LNHDA, CDR2 SQIVND (reference sequence). V was cut by 5 bases and J by 5 bases, with 23 bases left in between. CDR3 length: 17 amino acids.